A single sample is the source of the 17 T cell receptor beta chains below, sequenced in a study of CD4+ T cells in melanoma. Profiling relied on immunoSEQ multiplex PCR, and the TCRdb table lists in-frame clones only, not all of them. The sample consists of some 110,000 clones, around 92% of them appearing once. The sample comprised peripheral blood. The receptors come from a human donor with melanoma.

This chain uses TRBV28 with TRBJ2-5, with D unresolved. Germline V CDR1 and CDR2: MDHEN, SYDVKM. V was shortened by 2 bases and J by 1 base, with 2 bases between the two germline ends. CDR3 length: 12 amino acids. The CDR3 coding sequence is TGTGCCAGCAGTTTAAGCCAAGAGACCCAGTACTTC. Its translation: CASSLSQETQYF.

The chain is built from TRBV4-1 and TRBJ2-2; D may be TRBD1 or TRBD2 (6 bases each). The CDR3 loop spans 18 amino acids. From germline, CDR1 is MGHRA and CDR2 YSYEKL. V was cut by 1 base and J by 0 bases, with 15 bases left in between. The CDR3 DNA is TGCGCCAGCAGCCAAGGGGGGGCGTACTTCCCGAACACCGGGGAGCTGTTTTTT. The encoded protein is CASSQGGAYFPNTGELFF.

The chain uses TRBV9 and TRBJ2-5, with 10 bases lining up with TRBD2. Losses at the gene ends were 0 bases for V and 7 bases for J; bases not matched to a gene: 9. Germline CDR1 is SGDLS and CDR2 is YYNGEE. CDR3 length equals 16 residues. As DNA, the CDR3 is TGTGCCAGCAGCGTAGAGTCTAGCGGGGGTCGCGGGACCCAGTACTTC. Translated: CASSVESSGGRGTQYF.

The chain is built from TRBV9 and TRBJ2-1; a possible D gene is TRBD2 (6 bases). With 0 bases removed from V and 6 bases from J, the gap between germline ends came to 19 bases. This CDR3 contains 17 residues. Per the germline V gene, CDR1 is SGDLS and CDR2 is YYNGEE. The CDR3 coding sequence is TGTGCCAGCAGCGTAGCTGCCCGGGACTCTCGGGGCAATGAGCAGTTCTTC. Translated, it gives CASSVAARDSRGNEQFF.

The rearrangement uses TRBV7-6 and TRBJ1-2, with 9 bases identical to TRBD1. The CDR3 has 15 residues. The germline CDR1 and CDR2 sequences are SGHVS and FNYEAQ. V trimming: 1 base; J trimming: 7 bases; junction bases outside the gene matches: 7. In DNA form, the CDR3 reads TGTGCCAGCAGCTTAGTAGGGGGACAGGGTGGTGGCTACACCTTC. Amino acids: CASSLVGGQGGGYTF.

This clone showed up just once. The chain joins TRBV9 to TRBJ2-5, with D maybe TRBD2 (6 bases). This CDR3 is 16 amino acids long. Germline-derived CDR1 and CDR2 are SGDLS and YYNGEE. The V end was cut by 0 bases, the J end by 4 bases, with 16 bases between. The CDR3 DNA is TGTGCCAGCAGCGTAGCCCGGGGAGGAGGATTAGAGACCCAGTACTTC. Its translation is CASSVARGGGLETQYF. The full variable domain, in which reference TRBV9 and TRBJ2-5 provide the parts outside the CDR3, is DSGVTQTPKHLITATGQRVTLRCSPRSGDLSVYWYQQSLDQGLQFLIQYYNGEERAKGNILERFSAQQFPDLHSELNLSSLELGDSALYFCASSVARGGGLETQYFGPGTRLLVL.

As to this clone: Within the sample, other DNA sequences also encode this same CDR3. The gene calls are TRBV25-1 and TRBJ2-7, with 8 bases lining up with TRBD1. The CDR3 is made up of 14 amino acids. The germline V gene encodes CDR1 MGHDK and CDR2 SYGVNS. The trim removed 4 bases at V and 0 bases at J, leaving 2 bases unmatched. The CDR3 nucleotides read TGTGCCAGCAGTGGGACAGGGATCTCCTACGAGCAGTACTTC. Translated: CASSGTGISYEQYF.

The chain uses TRBV7-2 and TRBJ2-7; the match to TRBD2 covers 9 bases. Germline lookup yields CDR1 SGHTA and CDR2 FQGNSA. The trim removed 5 bases at V and 3 bases at J, leaving 8 bases unmatched. This CDR3 contains 15 residues. The DNA of the CDR3 is TGTGCCAGCAGCCCCGTAGCGGGGGAGAGCTACGAGCAGTACTTC. As protein: CASSPVAGESYEQYF. Filled out from reference TRBV7-2 and TRBJ2-7, the complete variable domain reads GAGVSQSPSNKVTEKGKDVELRCDPISGHTALYWYRQSLGQGLEFLIYFQGNSAPDKSGLPSDRFSAERTGGSVSTLTIQRTQQEDSAVYLCASSPVAGESYEQYFGPGTRLTVT.

This clone appeared a single time. The chain uses TRBV5-1 and TRBJ2-5; 15 nucleotides match TRBD2. CDR1 and CDR2 from the germline V gene are SGHRS and YFSETQ. Unmatched junction bases numbered 7, after V lost 3 bases and J lost 1 base. There are 18 residues in the CDR3. In DNA, the CDR3 is TGCGCCAGCAGCTCAGGGGGACTAGCGGGGGGTAGCCAAGAGACCCAGTACTTC. This codes for CASSSGGLAGGSQETQYF.

The V gene is TRBV7-7, the J gene TRBJ1-1, with D hard to call. Trimming stripped 10 bases from V and 3 bases from J, with 6 bases between. Germline-derived CDR1 and CDR2 are SSHAT and FNYEAQ (reference sequence). CDR3 length equals 10 residues. The DNA for the CDR3 is TGTGCCATACTGTACACTGAAGCTTTCTTT. It is translated as CAILYTEAFF.

This rearrangement joins TRBV5-3 to TRBJ2-7; 7 nucleotides agree with TRBD1. TRBV5-3 is an open reading frame whose function is uncertain. After removal of 4 bases from V and 9 bases from J, the junction contained 7 bases not matched to a gene. The CDR3 has 12 residues. The CDR3 DNA follows: TGTGCCAGAAGCCCCTGGGACAGCTGGCAGTACTTC. This codes for CARSPWDSWQYF.

This chain links TRBV7-2 with TRBJ2-3, with D possibly matching TRBD2 (6 bases). Germline-derived CDR1 and CDR2 are SGHTA and FQGNSA. The germline V and J ends were trimmed by 3 bases and 4 bases, with 14 bases remaining between them. The CDR3 spans 15 residues. CDR3 sequence reads: CASSFYGSHADTQYF. Here the CDR3 DNA reads TGTGCCAGCAGCTTTTACGGGAGCCACGCAGATACGCAGTATTTT.

The chain uses TRBV5-4 and TRBJ1-5; no clear D. V lost 1 base to trimming and J lost 2 bases, with 7 bases between them. This CDR3 has 14 amino acids. Germline assignment: CDR1 SGHNT and CDR2 YYREEE (reference sequence). The CDR3 region has the DNA TGTGCCAGCAGCTTGTACGGCCGCAATCAGCCCCAGCATTTT. It is translated as CASSLYGRNQPQHF.

This chain uses TRBV2 with TRBJ1-2; 9 bases are a match to TRBD1. With V trimmed by 4 bases and J by 3 bases, 6 bases remained unmatched. The CDR3 loop spans 15 amino acids. Germline V gene lookup returns CDR1 SNHLY and CDR2 FYNNEI. In DNA, the CDR3 is TGTGCCAGCAGTGCCGGGACAGGGTTGCACTATGGCTACACCTTC. It codes for CASSAGTGLHYGYTF.

The V call is TRBV21-1, the J call TRBJ2-1; the tabulated D call, TRBD1, remains unverified against the DNA. TRBV21-1 is an annotated pseudogene. The CDR3 sequence is 16 residues long. CDR3 residues: CASRERQCRSYNEQFF. CDR3 DNA: TGTGCCAGCAGGGAGAGACAGTGCCGCTCCTACAATGAGCAGTTCTTC.

The chain employs TRBV4-3 and TRBJ2-1; D is perhaps TRBD2 (6 bases). The length of the CDR3 is 17 residues. Trimming stripped 0 bases from V and 4 bases from J, with 16 bases between. Germline lookup yields CDR1 LGHNA and CDR2 YSLEER. DNA of the CDR3: TGCGCCAGCAGCCAAGAAGGATTTGAGGGACTTTACAATGAGCAGTTCTTC. Translating it yields CASSQEGFEGLYNEQFF.

This chain uses TRBV28 with TRBJ2-1, with D perhaps TRBD2 (5 bases). Germline CDR1 MDHEN, CDR2 SYDVKM. V shed 3 bases and J shed 10 bases, with 13 bases lying between them. CDR3 size: 13 residues. The DNA of the CDR3 is TGTGCCAGCAGTTTCGGACTCGAACGCGAGCAGTTCTTC. Its translation is CASSFGLEREQFF.